This TCR beta chain was identified during a study of CD8+ T cells in alopecia areata. The treatment is: oral pan-JAK inhibitor, 5-10 mg twice daily. Details on this clone: Antigen: not known.

TCR sequencing used cDNA made by reverse transcription of extracted RNA. TCRdb's table, derived via immunoSEQ multiplex PCR, lists solely in-frame clones and lacks some. The repertoire holds more than 140,000 clones, with around 86% as singletons. The ends were cut back, 5 bases at V and 0 bases at J, with 15 bases in the middle. Germline values: CDR1 SQVTM, CDR2 ANQGSEA. This CDR3 region has 15 residues. Notes on the study in general: Many expanded lesional clones persisted during tofacitinib (in both scalp and blood). Lesional scalp, especially alopecia totalis/universalis, showed higher clonality than normal scalp.

This receptor was obtained from a human donor with alopecia areata. The starting material was CD8+ T cells sorted from blood, obtained at week 4, from a patient treated with tofacitinib. V usage is TRBV29-1 and J usage is TRBJ2-3; D gene uncertain. The CDR3 loop is CSVLAKNTSTDTQYF. CDR3 coding DNA: TGCAGCGTTCTCGCCAAGAACACTAGCACAGATACGCAGTATTTT.